This entry lists 29 T cell receptor beta chains sequenced from one sample in a study of cytomegalovirus exposure and HLA in healthy donors. It was with 60 Vbeta and 13 Jbeta primers that the PCR ran. Only in-frame clones appear in the TCRdb table, and some are missing; sequencing was by immunoSEQ multiplex PCR. The sample holds 100,000 to 120,000 clones, about 78% seen once. The sample comprised PBMCs. The source of these receptors is a woman under 40 in good health and CMV-seropositive.

This clone has a handful of counts. This chain links TRBV7-9 with TRBJ1-4, with D possibly being TRBD1 (6 bases). Germline V gene sequence: CDR1 SEHNR, CDR2 FQNEAQ (reference sequence). CDR3 length: 15 residues. Between the trimmed V and J ends, which lost 1 base and 7 bases, there was a span of 13 bases. The CDR3 protein is CASSLEGGVGEKLFF. CDR3 DNA: TGTGCCAGCAGCTTAGAGGGGGGGGTAGGTGAAAAACTGTTTTTT.

This clone was found a few times. V gene TRBV7-9 combines with J gene TRBJ2-7, with 8 nucleotides matching TRBD2. Germline CDR1 SEHNR, CDR2 FQNEAQ (reference sequence). The CDR3 runs to 12 residues. The ends lost 11 bases at V and 5 bases at J; junction bases unmatched: 8. CDR3 amino acids: CAYGGGPHEQYF. The CDR3 DNA reads TGTGCCTACGGGGGGGGACCCCACGAGCAGTACTTC. The entire variable domain, with the rest obtained from reference TRBV7-9 and TRBJ2-7, is as follows: DTGVSQNPRHKITKRGQNVTFRCDPISEHNRLYWYRQTLGQGPEFLTYFQNEAQLEKSRLLSDRFSAERPKGSFSTLEIQRTEQGDSAMYLCAYGGGPHEQYFGPGTRLTVT.

This chain joins TRBV12-5 and TRBJ2-3, with 9 bases matching TRBD1. The germline V gene has CDR1 LGHNT and CDR2 FRNRAP. The trim removed 5 bases at V and 5 bases at J, leaving 8 bases unmatched. This CDR3 comprises 15 residues. CDR3 nucleotides: TGTGCTAGTGGTGATTACGACAGGGGGAGAGATACGCAGTATTTT. This codes for CASGDYDRGRDTQYF.

This clone was observed a few times. The chain carries TRBV6-1 and TRBJ2-3; D possibly corresponds to TRBD1 (6 bases). The ends were cut back, 6 bases at V and 2 bases at J, with 9 bases in the middle. This CDR3 contains 13 residues. Germline CDR1 and CDR2: MNHNS and SASEGT. In DNA form, the CDR3 reads TGTGCCAGCAGGCGGACAGTCACAGATACGCAGTATTTT. It translates to CASRRTVTDTQYF.

In DNA, the CDR3 is TGTGCCAGCTCACCCACCGAGAACAGGGGACTCGAGCAGTACTTC. Translated: CASSPTENRGLEQYF. The chain has TRBV18 and TRBJ2-7, with D possibly matching TRBD1 (7 bases). Germline V gene lookup returns CDR1 KGHSH and CDR2 LQKENI. This CDR3 spans 15 amino acids. Trimming removed 3 bases from V and 6 bases from J, with 18 bases in between.

CDR3 region: CAGGGGPGDEQFF. CDR3 bases: TGTGCCGGCGGCGGAGGGCCCGGGGATGAGCAGTTCTTC. The gene calls are TRBV10-3 and TRBJ2-1; D may be TRBD2 (6 bases). V shed 11 bases and J shed 8 bases, with 19 bases lying between them. Germline lookup yields CDR1 ENHRY and CDR2 SYGVKD. The CDR3 runs 13 residues.

This clone has just a few counts. The V and J genes are TRBV2 and TRBJ2-7, with D possibly being TRBD1 (7 bases). Germline V gene lookup returns CDR1 SNHLY and CDR2 FYNNEI. This CDR3 is built from 13 residues. V was cut by 11 bases and J by 4 bases, with 18 bases left in between. This chain's CDR3 is CACKEEGAYEQYF. The CDR3 region has the DNA TGTGCCTGCAAGGAGGAGGGGGCATACGAGCAGTACTTC.

This rearrangement joins TRBV9 to TRBJ2-3; a possible D gene is TRBD1 (8 bases). The CDR3 contains 17 residues. Per the germline V gene, CDR1 is SGDLS and CDR2 is YYNGEE. V shed 3 bases and J shed 4 bases, with 21 bases lying between them. CDR3 sequence (DNA): TGTGCCAGCAGCGCTTCAGGGGGCTGGGCGGGGGCAGATACGCAGTATTTT. Amino acids: CASSASGGWAGADTQYF.

This clone was seen only once. The CDR3 bases are TGTGCCAGCAGTTACCTCCGACAGCAAGAGACCCAGTACTTC. This encodes CASSYLRQQETQYF. The chain links TRBV6-5 to TRBJ2-5, with D tentatively TRBD1 (5 bases). V was cut by 2 bases and J by 2 bases, with 9 bases left in between. Germline V gene lookup returns CDR1 MNHEY and CDR2 SVGAGI. This CDR3 comprises 14 residues.

This clone was seen only a few times. The genes are TRBV7-3 and TRBJ1-1; 9 nucleotides match TRBD1. Germline V CDR1 and CDR2: SGHTA, FQGTGA. CDR3 size: 15 residues. J lost 3 bases, V lost 4 bases, and 6 bases had no gene match. The CDR3 DNA is TGTGCCAGCAGCTCCCGGACAGGGGCCGACACTGAAGCTTTCTTT. Translated: CASSSRTGADTEAFF. The full variable domain, with the rest looked up from reference TRBV7-3 and TRBJ1-1, is GAGVSQTPSNKVTEKGKYVELRCDPISGHTALYWYRQSLGQGPEFLIYFQGTGAADDSGLPNDRFFAVRPEGSVSTLKIQRTERGDSAVYLCASSSRTGADTEAFFGQGTRLTVV.

The chain is built from TRBV30 and TRBJ1-3; no reliable D call. Trimming left V 0 bases short and J 2 bases short, with 8 bases between. There are 14 residues in the CDR3. Looked up from germline, CDR1 is GTSNPN and CDR2 is SVGIG (reference sequence). The CDR3 nucleotides read TGTGCCTGGAGTGTACTAGGGACTGGAAACACCATATATTTT. This encodes CAWSVLGTGNTIYF.

The chain is built from TRBV10-2 and TRBJ1-5; possible D gene TRBD1, 6 bases. Germline V CDR1 and CDR2: WSHSY, SAAADI. Trimming stripped 6 bases from V and 6 bases from J, with 12 bases between. The CDR3 consists of 13 residues. This CDR3 reads CASSDQGSQPQHF. The CDR3 DNA sequence: TGCGCCAGCAGCGACCAGGGGTCTCAGCCCCAGCATTTT.

The genes are TRBV19 and TRBJ2-1; possibly TRBD1 for D (6 bases). Per germline, CDR1 LNHDA and CDR2 SQIVND (reference sequence). The length of the CDR3 is 17 residues. Between the trimmed V and J ends, which lost 4 bases and 7 bases, there was a span of 23 bases. The CDR3 DNA reads as TGTGCCAGTAGTACCTGGCGTGGTGGGGACAAGGGTAATGAGCAGTTCTTC. It is translated as CASSTWRGGDKGNEQFF.

The rearrangement links TRBV7-9 to TRBJ1-5; TRBD1 matches at 7 bases. The ends lost 7 bases at V and 7 bases at J; junction bases unmatched: 10. The CDR3 covers 14 residues. CDR1 is SEHNR, CDR2 FQNEAQ, per germline (reference sequence). CDR3 in DNA: TGTGCCAGCACCCGCCAGGGGGGAGGACAGCCCCAGCATTTT. The encoded protein is CASTRQGGGQPQHF.

The chain joins TRBV18 to TRBJ1-2, with D unresolved. Trimming removed 4 bases from V and 3 bases from J, with 12 bases in between. This CDR3 is 14 amino acids long. CDR1 and CDR2 from the germline V gene are KGHSH and LQKENI. The CDR3 DNA is TGTGCCAGCTCACTCTCCAGGATTGACTATGGCTACACCTTC. It codes for CASSLSRIDYGYTF.

The gene calls are TRBV5-4 and TRBJ2-5; D possibly corresponds to TRBD2 (5 bases). Deletions cut 0 bases from V and 11 bases from J, with 20 bases between. CDR3 length: 15 residues. From germline, CDR1 is SGHNT and CDR2 YYREEE (reference sequence). CDR3 loop: CASSLATRGEIEQYF. CDR3 DNA sequence: TGTGCCAGCAGCTTGGCCACTAGAGGTGAGATAGAGCAGTACTTC.

The rearrangement links TRBV27 to TRBJ2-1; no firm D call. CDR1 is MNHEY, CDR2 SMNVEV, per germline (reference sequence). This CDR3 region has 17 residues. V lost 1 base and J 0 bases, leaving 13 bases between the germline ends. The CDR3 region has the DNA TGTGCCAGCAGTTTATATGGCAAAAAAAGCTCCTACAATGAGCAGTTCTTC. It yields the protein CASSLYGKKSSYNEQFF.

V gene TRBV6-6 combines with J gene TRBJ2-7; the match to TRBD1 covers 9 bases. V gave up 2 bases and J gave up 2 bases; unmatched junction bases: 4. The V gene's germline CDR1 is MNHNY and CDR2 SVGAGI (reference sequence). CDR3 length: 15 amino acids. DNA of the CDR3: TGTGCCAGCAGTTACGACGGGACAGGGACCTACGAGCAGTACTTC. It codes for CASSYDGTGTYEQYF.

This clone has a single count. The CDR3 bases are TGTGCCAGCAGCCCCGGCGACCATCAGGGGGAGACCCAGTACTTC. Translating gives CASSPGDHQGETQYF. The V call is TRBV7-6, the J call TRBJ2-5; the D gene is possibly TRBD1 (6 bases). Trimming shortened V by 5 bases and J by 5 bases, and 18 bases separated the two germline ends. This CDR3 is built from 15 residues. The germline V gene has CDR1 SGHVS and CDR2 FNYEAQ.

About this clone: This sample includes further DNA sequences coding for the same CDR3. The V gene is TRBV6-1, the J gene TRBJ1-1; D is possibly TRBD1 (6 bases). In germline, CDR1 is MNHNS, CDR2 SASEGT. CDR3 length: 13 amino acids. Trimming cost V 3 bases and J 4 bases, with 9 bases left between them. In nucleotides, the CDR3 is TGTGCCAGCAGTGAGACAGGTTTCACTGAAGCTTTCTTT. It yields the protein CASSETGFTEAFF.

This clone was recorded only once. The CDR3 here is CASSLDQGSPLHF. CDR3 DNA: TGTGCCAGCAGCTTAGATCAGGGGTCACCCCTCCACTTT. J is TRBJ1-6 and V is TRBV7-3; perhaps TRBD1 as D (6 bases). The CDR3 has 13 amino acids. Germline V gene data show CDR1 as SGHTA and CDR2 as FQGTGA. V was shortened by 2 bases and J by 10 bases, with 9 bases between the two germline ends. The full variable domain, its missing parts supplied by reference TRBV7-3 and TRBJ1-6, is GAGVSQTPSNKVTEKGKYVELRCDPISGHTALYWYRQSLGQGPEFLIYFQGTGAADDSGLPNDRFFAVRPEGSVSTLKIQRTERGDSAVYLCASSLDQGSPLHFGNGTRLTVT.

About this clone: Germline and junction disagree at one end, which may indicate a read error. The chain has TRBV9 and TRBJ1-2, with TRBD1 as a possible D gene (6 bases). The CDR3 consists of 11 residues. Germline CDR1 SGDLS, CDR2 YYNGEE. The CDR3 protein is CASSVSGEIFF. In DNA form, the CDR3 reads TGTGCCAGCAGCGTATCAGGGGAGATTTTCTTC.

The chain links TRBV4-2 to TRBJ1-1; possibly TRBD1 for D (5 bases). CDR3 size: 15 residues. The V end was cut by 0 bases, the J end by 1 base, with 9 bases between. Germline values: CDR1 LGHNA, CDR2 YNFKEQ. The CDR3 protein is CASSQEWGENTEAFF. The CDR3 nucleotides are TGTGCCAGCAGCCAAGAGTGGGGGGAGAACACTGAAGCTTTCTTT.

The chain carries TRBV4-1 and TRBJ2-7; TRBD2 is a possible D gene (6 bases). The CDR3 sequence is 15 residues long. Trimming pared 4 bases from V and 3 bases from J, leaving 16 bases between. Germline V gives CDR1 MGHRA, CDR2 YSYEKL. CDR3 sequence: CASSRSTGLLYEQYF. The CDR3, as DNA: TGCGCCAGCAGCCGATCAACGGGACTGCTCTACGAGCAGTACTTC.

The rearrangement links TRBV5-8 to TRBJ2-2; 8 bases line up with TRBD2. The CDR3 is 16 amino acids. J gave up 5 bases and V 1 base, and 7 bases lay outside the gene matches. Germline V CDR1 and CDR2: SGHTS, YDEGEE. CDR3 sequence reads: CASSLWPGGPTGELFF. The CDR3, as DNA: TGTGCCAGCAGCTTGTGGCCGGGAGGGCCTACCGGGGAGCTGTTTTTT.

CDR3 in DNA: TGTGCCAGCAGCCCCGACAGCTCCTATAATTCACCCCTCCACTTT. Protein: CASSPDSSYNSPLHF. V is TRBV9 and J is TRBJ1-6; possibly TRBD1 for D (5 bases). Trimming stripped 4 bases from V and 0 bases from J, with 8 bases between. The CDR3 consists of 15 residues. CDR1 is SGDLS, CDR2 YYNGEE, per germline. Filled out from reference TRBV9 and TRBJ1-6, the complete variable domain reads DSGVTQTPKHLITATGQRVTLRCSPRSGDLSVYWYQQSLDQGLQFLIQYYNGEERAKGNILERFSAQQFPDLHSELNLSSLELGDSALYFCASSPDSSYNSPLHFGNGTRLTVT.

The chain couples TRBV30 to TRBJ1-2; tentative D call: TRBD1 (6 bases). The CDR3 spans 13 residues. CDR1 is GTSNPN and CDR2 is SVGIG in the germline V gene (reference sequence). V lost 0 bases, J lost 4 bases, and 9 bases lay in between. The CDR3 DNA reads as TGTGCCTGGAGTGTACAGGGAACCTATGGCTACACCTTC. Amino acid sequence: CAWSVQGTYGYTF.

The chain carries TRBV5-1 and TRBJ1-1; 7 nucleotides align to TRBD1. The CDR3 contains 13 residues. Germline V gives CDR1 SGHRS, CDR2 YFSETQ. J lost 4 bases, V lost 4 bases, and 4 bases had no gene match. CDR3 in DNA: TGCGCCAGCAGCGACAGGGTAATCACTGAAGCTTTCTTT. This sequence encodes CASSDRVITEAFF.

V usage is TRBV7-9 and J usage is TRBJ2-7, with 7 bases identical to TRBD2. Germline lookup yields CDR1 SEHNR and CDR2 FQNEAQ (reference sequence). Trimming at V came to 4 bases and at J to 3 bases, leaving 9 bases not matched to a gene. This CDR3 has 15 residues. The CDR3 reads CASSSEGGKRYEQYF. CDR3 bases: TGTGCCAGCAGCTCCGAGGGAGGGAAACGCTACGAGCAGTACTTC. The variable domain in full, with the rest retrieved from reference TRBV7-9 and TRBJ2-7, is DTGVSQNPRHKITKRGQNVTFRCDPISEHNRLYWYRQTLGQGPEFLTYFQNEAQLEKSRLLSDRFSAERPKGSFSTLEIQRTEQGDSAMYLCASSSEGGKRYEQYFGPGTRLTVT.